This TCR beta chain stems from a study of blood T cell repertoires in COVID-19. Across the study: The United States, Italy and Spain provided the acute and convalescent COVID-19 samples.

The age range of participants was about 18 to 95 years, with residence in about two dozen US areas. Cohorts were determined from participant-reported clinical history. Assay used: immunoSEQ multiplex PCR; TCRdb lists only in-frame clones, some missing. The sample has around 100,000 clones; 65% to 90% are singletons. Trimming pared 8 bases from V and 8 bases from J, leaving 15 bases between. Germline V CDR1 and CDR2: SGHTA, FQGTGA. The CDR3 has 13 residues. This clonotype was sampled from a woman in her forties or fifties who had recovered from COVID-19. The V and J genes are TRBV7-3 and TRBJ2-2; D is perhaps TRBD2 (6 bases). The sequenced material came from PBMCs or T cells enriched from blood (not recorded which). The CDR3 loop is CASGVAVPGELFF. The CDR3 coding sequence is TGTGCCAGCGGGGTAGCGGTGCCAGGGGAGCTGTTTTTT.